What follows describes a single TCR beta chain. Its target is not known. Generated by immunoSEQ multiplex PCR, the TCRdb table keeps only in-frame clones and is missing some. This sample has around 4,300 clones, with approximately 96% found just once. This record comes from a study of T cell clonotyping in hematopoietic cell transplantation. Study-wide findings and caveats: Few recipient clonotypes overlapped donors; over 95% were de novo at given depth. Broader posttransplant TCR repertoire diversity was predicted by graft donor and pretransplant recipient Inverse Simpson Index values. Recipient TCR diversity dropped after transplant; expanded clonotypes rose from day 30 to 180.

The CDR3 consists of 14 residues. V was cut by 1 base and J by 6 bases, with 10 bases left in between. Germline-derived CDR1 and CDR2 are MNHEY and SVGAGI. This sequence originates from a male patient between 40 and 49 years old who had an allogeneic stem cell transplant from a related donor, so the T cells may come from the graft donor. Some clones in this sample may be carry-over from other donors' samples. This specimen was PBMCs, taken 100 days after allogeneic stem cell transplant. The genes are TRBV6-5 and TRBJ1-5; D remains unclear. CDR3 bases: TGTGCCAGCAGTTACTACGGGTCGGGTCAGCCCCAGCATTTT. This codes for CASSYYGSGQPQHF.